This TCR beta chain appears in the sequencing data of a study of blood T cell repertoires in COVID-19. Study-level background: Whether acute or convalescent, the COVID-19 samples came from the United States, Italy and Spain. T cells, B-cell-depleted T cells, or PBMCs supplied cDNA or gDNA.

The CDR3 is made up of 17 amino acids. Per the original methods: Amplification of reference gene primers provided the estimated nucleated cell counts. Sequencing used immunoSEQ multiplex PCR; TCRdb keeps in-frame clones, though not all of them. D and trimming were read from the DNA, whereas the V and J calls and clone size are those reported in that table. In the table there are approximately 280,000 clones, roughly 85% of which are singletons. The sample taken for sequencing was peripheral blood. The sequence derives from a man aged 50 to 59 with active or convalescent COVID-19. V is TRBV21-1 and J is TRBJ2-1; the table's D call TRBD2 went unverified against the DNA. TRBV21-1 is reported as a pseudogene. DNA for the CDR3: TGTGCCAGCAGCAAAGTCCCCGGGAGGGCCGGAGGCAATGAGCAGTTCTTC. Protein product: CASSKVPGRAGGNEQFF.